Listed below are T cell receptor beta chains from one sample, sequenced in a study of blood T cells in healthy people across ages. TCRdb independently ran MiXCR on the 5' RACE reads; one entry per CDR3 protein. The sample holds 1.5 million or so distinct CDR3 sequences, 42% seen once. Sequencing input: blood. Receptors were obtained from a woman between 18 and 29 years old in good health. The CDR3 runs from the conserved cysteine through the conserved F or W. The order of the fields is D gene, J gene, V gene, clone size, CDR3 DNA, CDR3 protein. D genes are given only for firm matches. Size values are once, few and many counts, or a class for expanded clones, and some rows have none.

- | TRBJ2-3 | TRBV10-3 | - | TGTGCCACGACGGGAGCGGACCTACCCACAGATACGCAGTATTTT | CATTGADLPTDTQYF
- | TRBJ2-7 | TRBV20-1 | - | TGCAGTGCTAGAGCCCGAGGTGGAAACTACGAGCAGTACTTC | CSARARGGNYEQYF
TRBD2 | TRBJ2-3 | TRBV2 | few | TGTGCCAGCAGTGAAAGGGGACTAGGCGGTTTTGCAGATACGCAGTATTTT | CASSERGLGGFADTQYF
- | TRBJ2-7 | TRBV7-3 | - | TGTGCCAGCAGCTTTTCGGCGAGCTCCTACAATGAGCAGTACTTC | CASSFSASSYNEQYF
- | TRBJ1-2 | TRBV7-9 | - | TGTGCCAGCAGGCATGAAAGCTATGGCTACACCTTC | CASRHESYGYTF
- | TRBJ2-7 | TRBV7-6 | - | TGTGCCAGCAGTTCGATCGCCCAGGGGCCCTACGAGCAGTACTTC | CASSSIAQGPYEQYF
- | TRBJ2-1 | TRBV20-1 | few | TGCAGTGCTAACAGGGGAGGTGAGCAGTTCTTC | CSANRGGEQFF
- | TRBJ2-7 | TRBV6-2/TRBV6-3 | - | TGTGCCACCGGAATCAAACGACAGGCCGCTTCCTACGAGCAGTACTTC | CATGIKRQAASYEQYF
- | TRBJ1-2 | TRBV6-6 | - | TGTGCCAGCAGACCCTCAGTAGCGTTAGATGGCTACACCTTC | CASRPSVALDGYTF
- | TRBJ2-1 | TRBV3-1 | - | TGTGCCAGCAGCTTGCACCGGGACTCAAGTGAGCAGTTCTTC | CASSLHRDSSEQFF
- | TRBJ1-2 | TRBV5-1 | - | TGCGCCAGCAGCTTGTCCGGGCGCCTTGCGGATGGCTACACCTTC | CASSLSGRLADGYTF
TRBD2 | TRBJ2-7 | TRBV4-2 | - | TGTGCCAGCAGCCAAGATTGGCGCGGGGGGCTATACGAGCAGTACTTC | CASSQDWRGGLYEQYF
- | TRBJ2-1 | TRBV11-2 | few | TGTGCCAGCAGCTTCCTCGGGGTTGGTTTATACAATGAGCAGTTCTTC | CASSFLGVGLYNEQFF
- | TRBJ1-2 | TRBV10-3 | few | TGTGCCATCAGTGGAGGACGGATCTATGGCTACACCTTC | CAISGGRIYGYTF
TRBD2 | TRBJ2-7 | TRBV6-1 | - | TGTGCCAGCAGTGAACCAAAGCGGGGGGTACGCTACGAGCAGTACTTC | CASSEPKRGVRYEQYF
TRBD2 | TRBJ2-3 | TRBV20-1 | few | TGCAGTGCCGCGGGGGAGTACACAGATACGCAGTATTTT | CSAAGEYTDTQYF
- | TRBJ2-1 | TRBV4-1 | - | TGCGCCAGCAGCCAACTAGGGGGGGAGCTCCAAGAGACCCAGTTCTTC | CASSQLGGELQETQFF
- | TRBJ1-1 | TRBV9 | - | TGTGCCAGCAGCGTATCCGCAGTGAACACTGAAGCTTTCTTT | CASSVSAVNTEAFF
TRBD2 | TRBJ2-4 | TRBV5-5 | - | TGTGCCAGCAGCTTGGCTAGCGGTAGAAACATTCAGTACTTC | CASSLASGRNIQYF
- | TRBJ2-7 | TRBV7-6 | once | TGTGCCAGCAGCTTTCGGGAATCCTACAATGAGCAGTACTTC | CASSFRESYNEQYF
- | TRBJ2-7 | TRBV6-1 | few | TGTGCCAGCAGTTTTCCTAACGAGCAGTACTTC | CASSFPNEQYF
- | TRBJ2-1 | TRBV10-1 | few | TGCGCCAGCAGTGAAACGGGGGTGAACAATGAGCAGTTCTTC | CASSETGVNNEQFF
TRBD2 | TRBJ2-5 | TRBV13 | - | TGTGCCAGCAGCTTAGCCGAGGGGCGGGAGAGGGAGACCCAGTACTTC | CASSLAEGRERETQYF
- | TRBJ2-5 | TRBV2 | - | TGTGCCAGCAGTGAATGGGGGAGCCCAGAGACCCAGTACTTC | CASSEWGSPETQYF
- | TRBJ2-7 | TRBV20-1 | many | TGCAGTGCTATTACGGTTAGCTCCTACGAGCAGTACTTC | CSAITVSSYEQYF
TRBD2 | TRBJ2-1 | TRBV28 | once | TGTGCCAGCAGTACACGCCAGGGAGCGGGAGGCGGCAATGAGCAGTTCTTC | CASSTRQGAGGGNEQFF
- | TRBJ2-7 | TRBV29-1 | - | TGCAGCGCACAGGAGCCTTGGACCTACGAGCAGTACTTC | CSAQEPWTYEQYF
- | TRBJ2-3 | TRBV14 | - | TGTGCCAGCAGCCAAACCTTATCCCGGTTGGGCACAGATACGCAGTATTTT | CASSQTLSRLGTDTQYF
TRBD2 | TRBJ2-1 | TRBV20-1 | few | TGCAGTGCTAGAGATAGGGGACTAGCGTTGCTGAGCTCCTACAATGAGCAGTTCTTC | CSARDRGLALLSSYNEQFF
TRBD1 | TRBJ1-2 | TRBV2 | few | TGTGCCAGCAGTGACCAACTTCCGGGACAGGGCTCATCCCCGCTCCCACAAGGCTATGGCTACACCTTC | CASSDQLPGQGSSPLPQGYGYTF
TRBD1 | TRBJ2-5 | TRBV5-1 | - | TGCGCCAGCAGCGTGGGACAGGGTTCCAATGAGCAGTACTTC | CASSVGQGSNEQYF
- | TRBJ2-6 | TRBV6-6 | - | TGTGCCAGCAGTTCATCCAGGGTTGCTGGGGCCAACGTCCTGACTTTC | CASSSSRVAGANVLTF